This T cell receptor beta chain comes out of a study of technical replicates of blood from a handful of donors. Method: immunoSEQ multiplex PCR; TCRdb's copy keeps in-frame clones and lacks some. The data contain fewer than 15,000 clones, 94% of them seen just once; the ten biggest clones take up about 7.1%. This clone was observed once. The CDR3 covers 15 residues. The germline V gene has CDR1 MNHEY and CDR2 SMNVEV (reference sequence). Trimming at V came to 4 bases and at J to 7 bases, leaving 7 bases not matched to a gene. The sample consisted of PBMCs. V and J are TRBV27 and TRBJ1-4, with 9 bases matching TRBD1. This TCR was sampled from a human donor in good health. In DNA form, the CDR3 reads TGTGCCAGCAGTTCTCACCTACAGGGGGCTGAAAAACTGTTTTTT. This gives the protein CASSSHLQGAEKLFF.